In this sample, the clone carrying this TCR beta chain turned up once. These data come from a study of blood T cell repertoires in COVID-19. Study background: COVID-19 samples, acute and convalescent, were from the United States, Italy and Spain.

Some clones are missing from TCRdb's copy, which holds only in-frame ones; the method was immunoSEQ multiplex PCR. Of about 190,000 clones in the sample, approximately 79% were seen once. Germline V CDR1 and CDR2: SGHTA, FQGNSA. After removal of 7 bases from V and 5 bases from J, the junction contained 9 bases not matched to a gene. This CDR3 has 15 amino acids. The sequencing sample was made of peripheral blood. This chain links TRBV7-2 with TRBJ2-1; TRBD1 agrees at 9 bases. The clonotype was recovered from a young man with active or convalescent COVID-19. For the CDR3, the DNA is TGTGCCAGCATCCCCGCGGGGACAGGGAACAATGAGCAGTTCTTC. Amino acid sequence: CASIPAGTGNNEQFF.